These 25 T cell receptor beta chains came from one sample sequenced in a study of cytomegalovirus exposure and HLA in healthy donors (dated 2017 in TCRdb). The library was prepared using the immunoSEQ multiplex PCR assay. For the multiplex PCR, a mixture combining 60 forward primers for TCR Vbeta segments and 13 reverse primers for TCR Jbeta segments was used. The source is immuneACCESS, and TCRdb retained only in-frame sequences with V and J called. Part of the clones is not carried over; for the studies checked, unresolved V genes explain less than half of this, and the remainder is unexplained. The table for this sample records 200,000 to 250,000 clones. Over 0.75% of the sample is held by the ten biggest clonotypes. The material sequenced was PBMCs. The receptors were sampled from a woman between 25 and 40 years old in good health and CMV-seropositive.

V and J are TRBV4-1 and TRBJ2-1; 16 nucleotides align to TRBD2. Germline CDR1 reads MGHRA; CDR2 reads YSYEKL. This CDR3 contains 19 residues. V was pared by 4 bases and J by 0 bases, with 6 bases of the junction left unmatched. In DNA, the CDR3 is TGCGCCAGCAGCCCTGAGGGACTAGCGGGGGGGAGCTCCTACAATGAGCAGTTCTTC. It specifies CASSPEGLAGGSSYNEQFF.

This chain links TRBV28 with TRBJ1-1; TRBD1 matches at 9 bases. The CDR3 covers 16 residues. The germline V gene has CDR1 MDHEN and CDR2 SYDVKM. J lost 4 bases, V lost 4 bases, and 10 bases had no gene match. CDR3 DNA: TGTGCCAGCAGTTCCACCGGGACAGGGTTTGGCACTGAAGCTTTCTTT. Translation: CASSSTGTGFGTEAFF. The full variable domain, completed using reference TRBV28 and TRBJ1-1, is DVKVTQSSRYLVKRTGEKVFLECVQDMDHENMFWYRQDPGLGLRLIYFSYDVKMKEKGDIPEGYSVSREKKERFSLILESASTNQTSMYLCASSSTGTGFGTEAFFGQGTRLTVV.

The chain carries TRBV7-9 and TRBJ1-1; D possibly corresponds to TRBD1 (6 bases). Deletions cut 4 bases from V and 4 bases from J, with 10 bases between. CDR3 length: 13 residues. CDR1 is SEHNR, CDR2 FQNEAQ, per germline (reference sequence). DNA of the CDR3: TGTGCCAGCAGCTCAAGGGGGGGCACTGAAGCTTTCTTT. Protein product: CASSSRGGTEAFF.

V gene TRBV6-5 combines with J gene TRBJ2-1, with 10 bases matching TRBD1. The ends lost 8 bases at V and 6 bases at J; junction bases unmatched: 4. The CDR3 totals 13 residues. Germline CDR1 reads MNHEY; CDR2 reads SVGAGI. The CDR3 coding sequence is TGTGCCAGCTGGGGGACAGGGGTCAATGAGCAGTTCTTC. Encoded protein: CASWGTGVNEQFF.

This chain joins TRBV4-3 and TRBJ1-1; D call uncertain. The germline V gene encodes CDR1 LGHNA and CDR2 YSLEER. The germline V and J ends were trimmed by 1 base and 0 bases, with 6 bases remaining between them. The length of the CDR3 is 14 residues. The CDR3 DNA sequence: TGCGCCAGCAGCCAAGCACATCTGAACACTGAAGCTTTCTTT. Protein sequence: CASSQAHLNTEAFF.

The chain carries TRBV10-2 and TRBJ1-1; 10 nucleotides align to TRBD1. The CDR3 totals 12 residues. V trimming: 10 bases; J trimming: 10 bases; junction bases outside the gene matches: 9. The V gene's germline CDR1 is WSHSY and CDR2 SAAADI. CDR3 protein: CATADRGRGAFF. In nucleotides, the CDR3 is TGCGCCACTGCCGACAGGGGGCGAGGAGCTTTCTTT.

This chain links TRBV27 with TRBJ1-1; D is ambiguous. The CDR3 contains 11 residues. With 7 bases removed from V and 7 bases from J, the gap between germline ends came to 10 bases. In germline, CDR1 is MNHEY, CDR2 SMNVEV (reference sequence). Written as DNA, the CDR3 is TGTGCCAGCACTCATGGGAGTGAAGCTTTCTTT. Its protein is CASTHGSEAFF.

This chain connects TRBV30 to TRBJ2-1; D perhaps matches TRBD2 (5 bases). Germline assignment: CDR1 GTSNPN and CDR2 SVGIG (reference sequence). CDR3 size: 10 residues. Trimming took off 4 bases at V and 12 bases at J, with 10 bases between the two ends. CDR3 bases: TGTGCCTGGAAAACGAGGGTGCAGTTCTTC. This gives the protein CAWKTRVQFF.

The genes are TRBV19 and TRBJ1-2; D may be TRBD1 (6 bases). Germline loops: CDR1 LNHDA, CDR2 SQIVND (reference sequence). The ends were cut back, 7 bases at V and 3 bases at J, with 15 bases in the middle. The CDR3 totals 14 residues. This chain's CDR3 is CASNLAGDYYGYTF. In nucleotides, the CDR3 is TGTGCCAGTAATCTCGCAGGGGATTACTATGGCTACACCTTC. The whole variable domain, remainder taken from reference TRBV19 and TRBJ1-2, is DGGITQSPKYLFRKEGQNVTLSCEQNLNHDAMYWYRQDPGQGLRLIYYSQIVNDFQKGDIAEGYSVSREKKESFPLTVTSAQKNPTAFYLCASNLAGDYYGYTFGSGTRLTVV.

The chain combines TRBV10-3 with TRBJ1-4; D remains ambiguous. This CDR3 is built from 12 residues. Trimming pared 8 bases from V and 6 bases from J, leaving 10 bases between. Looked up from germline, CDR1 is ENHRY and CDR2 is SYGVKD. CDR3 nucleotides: TGTGCCATCGCCTCCGGTTATGAAAAACTGTTTTTT. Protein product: CAIASGYEKLFF.

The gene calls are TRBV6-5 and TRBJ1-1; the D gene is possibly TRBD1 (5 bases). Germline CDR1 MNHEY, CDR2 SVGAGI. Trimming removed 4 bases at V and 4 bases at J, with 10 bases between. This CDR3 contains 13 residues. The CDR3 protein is CASSLGLGTEAFF. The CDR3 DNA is TGTGCCAGCAGTTTGGGACTCGGCACTGAAGCTTTCTTT.

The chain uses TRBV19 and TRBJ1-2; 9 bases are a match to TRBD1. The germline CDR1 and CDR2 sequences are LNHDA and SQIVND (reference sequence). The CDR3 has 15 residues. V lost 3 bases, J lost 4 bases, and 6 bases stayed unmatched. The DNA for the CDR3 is TGTGCCAGTAGTATCGCTCTGACAGGGGGCTATGGCTACACCTTC. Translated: CASSIALTGGYGYTF.

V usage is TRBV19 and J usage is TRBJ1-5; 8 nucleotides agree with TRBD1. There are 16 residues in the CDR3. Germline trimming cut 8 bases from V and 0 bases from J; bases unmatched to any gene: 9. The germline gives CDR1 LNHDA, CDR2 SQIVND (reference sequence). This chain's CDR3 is CASAGGRGYSNQPQHF. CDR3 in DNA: TGTGCCAGTGCAGGGGGCAGGGGATATAGCAATCAGCCCCAGCATTTT. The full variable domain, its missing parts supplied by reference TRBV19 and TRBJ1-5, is DGGITQSPKYLFRKEGQNVTLSCEQNLNHDAMYWYRQDPGQGLRLIYYSQIVNDFQKGDIAEGYSVSREKKESFPLTVTSAQKNPTAFYLCASAGGRGYSNQPQHFGDGTRLSIL.

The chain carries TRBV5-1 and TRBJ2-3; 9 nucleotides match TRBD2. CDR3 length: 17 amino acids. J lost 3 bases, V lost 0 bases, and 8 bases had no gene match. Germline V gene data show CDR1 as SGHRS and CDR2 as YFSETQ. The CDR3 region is CASSLVAGGPRTDTQYF. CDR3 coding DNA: TGCGCCAGCAGCTTGGTTGCGGGAGGGCCGCGGACAGATACGCAGTATTTT. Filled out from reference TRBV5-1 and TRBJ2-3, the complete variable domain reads KAGVTQTPRYLIKTRGQQVTLSCSPISGHRSVSWYQQTPGQGLQFLFEYFSETQRNKGNFPGRFSGRQFSNSRSEMNVSTLELGDSALYLCASSLVAGGPRTDTQYFGPGTRLTVL.

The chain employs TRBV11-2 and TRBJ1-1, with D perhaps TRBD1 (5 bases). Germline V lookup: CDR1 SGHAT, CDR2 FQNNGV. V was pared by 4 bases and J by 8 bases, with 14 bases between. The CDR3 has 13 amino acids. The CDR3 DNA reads TGTGCCAGCAGCTCGGGGCGTGGGGGGGAAGCTTTCTTT. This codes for CASSSGRGGEAFF.

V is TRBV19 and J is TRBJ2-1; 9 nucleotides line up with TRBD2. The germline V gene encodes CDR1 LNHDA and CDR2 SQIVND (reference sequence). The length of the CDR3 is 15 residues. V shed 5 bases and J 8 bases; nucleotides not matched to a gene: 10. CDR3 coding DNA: TGTGCCAGTAGTCCTACCCTGACTAGCGGCCATGAGCAGTTCTTC. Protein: CASSPTLTSGHEQFF.

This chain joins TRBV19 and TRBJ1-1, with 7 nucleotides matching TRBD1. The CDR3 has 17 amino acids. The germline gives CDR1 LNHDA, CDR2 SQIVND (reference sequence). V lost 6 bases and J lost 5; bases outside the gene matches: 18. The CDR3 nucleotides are TGTGCCAGTAGCCTACTACAGGGGAGAGGATCGAGAACTGAAGCTTTCTTT. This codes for CASSLLQGRGSRTEAFF.

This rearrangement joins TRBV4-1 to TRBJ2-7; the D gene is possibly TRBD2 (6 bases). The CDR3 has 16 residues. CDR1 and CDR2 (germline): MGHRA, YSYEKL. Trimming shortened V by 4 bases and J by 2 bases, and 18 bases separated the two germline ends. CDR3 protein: CASSRSPGGGPYEQYF. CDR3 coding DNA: TGCGCCAGCAGCCGCTCCCCCGGGGGTGGACCCTACGAGCAGTACTTC.

CDR3 amino acids: CASSPTGSIEKLFF. The CDR3 nucleotides are TGTGCCAGTAGTCCCACAGGGTCGATTGAAAAACTGTTTTTT. J is TRBJ1-4 and V is TRBV19, with a weak D call TRBD1 (6 bases). The germline V gene has CDR1 LNHDA and CDR2 SQIVND (reference sequence). The germline V and J ends were trimmed by 5 bases and 7 bases, with 14 bases remaining between them. This CDR3 contains 14 residues.

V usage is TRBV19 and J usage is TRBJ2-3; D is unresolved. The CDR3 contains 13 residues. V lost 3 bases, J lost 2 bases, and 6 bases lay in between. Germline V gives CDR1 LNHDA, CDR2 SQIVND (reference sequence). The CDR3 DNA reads TGTGCCAGTAGTATGCGATTCACAGATACGCAGTATTTT. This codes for CASSMRFTDTQYF. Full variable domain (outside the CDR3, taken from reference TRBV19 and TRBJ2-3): DGGITQSPKYLFRKEGQNVTLSCEQNLNHDAMYWYRQDPGQGLRLIYYSQIVNDFQKGDIAEGYSVSREKKESFPLTVTSAQKNPTAFYLCASSMRFTDTQYFGPGTRLTVL.

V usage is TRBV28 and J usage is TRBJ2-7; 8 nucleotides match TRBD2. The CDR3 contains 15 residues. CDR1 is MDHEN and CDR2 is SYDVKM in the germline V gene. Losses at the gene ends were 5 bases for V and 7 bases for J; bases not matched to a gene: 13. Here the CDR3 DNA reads TGTGCCAGCAGTCCGGGGCGAGCGGGAGCGAGAGAGCAGTACTTC. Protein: CASSPGRAGAREQYF.

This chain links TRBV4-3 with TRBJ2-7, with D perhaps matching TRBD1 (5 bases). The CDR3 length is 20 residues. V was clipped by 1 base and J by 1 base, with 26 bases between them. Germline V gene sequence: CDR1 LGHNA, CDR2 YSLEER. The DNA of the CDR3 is TGCGCCAGCAGCCAAGCCTCCCGATACCACGTGGGCAGGGTATCCTACGAGCAGTACTTC. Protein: CASSQASRYHVGRVSYEQYF.

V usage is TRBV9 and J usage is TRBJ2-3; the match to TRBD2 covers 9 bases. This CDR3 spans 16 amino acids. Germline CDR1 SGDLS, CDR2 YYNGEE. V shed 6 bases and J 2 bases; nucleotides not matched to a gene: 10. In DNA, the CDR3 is TGTGCCAGCAATCCGAGGGCGGGAGGGAACACAGATACGCAGTATTTT. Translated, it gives CASNPRAGGNTDTQYF.

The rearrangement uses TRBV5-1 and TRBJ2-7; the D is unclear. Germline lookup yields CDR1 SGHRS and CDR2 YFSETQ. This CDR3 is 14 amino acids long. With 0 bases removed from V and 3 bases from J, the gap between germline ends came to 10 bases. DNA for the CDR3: TGCGCCAGCAGCTTGGCCCCAGGATACTACGAGCAGTACTTC. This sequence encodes CASSLAPGYYEQYF.

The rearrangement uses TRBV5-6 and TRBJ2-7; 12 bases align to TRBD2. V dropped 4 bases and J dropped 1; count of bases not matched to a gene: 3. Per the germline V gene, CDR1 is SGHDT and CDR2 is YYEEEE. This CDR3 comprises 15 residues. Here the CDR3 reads CASSLLAGGSYEQYF. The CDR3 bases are TGTGCCAGCAGCCTGCTAGCGGGGGGGTCCTACGAGCAGTACTTC.